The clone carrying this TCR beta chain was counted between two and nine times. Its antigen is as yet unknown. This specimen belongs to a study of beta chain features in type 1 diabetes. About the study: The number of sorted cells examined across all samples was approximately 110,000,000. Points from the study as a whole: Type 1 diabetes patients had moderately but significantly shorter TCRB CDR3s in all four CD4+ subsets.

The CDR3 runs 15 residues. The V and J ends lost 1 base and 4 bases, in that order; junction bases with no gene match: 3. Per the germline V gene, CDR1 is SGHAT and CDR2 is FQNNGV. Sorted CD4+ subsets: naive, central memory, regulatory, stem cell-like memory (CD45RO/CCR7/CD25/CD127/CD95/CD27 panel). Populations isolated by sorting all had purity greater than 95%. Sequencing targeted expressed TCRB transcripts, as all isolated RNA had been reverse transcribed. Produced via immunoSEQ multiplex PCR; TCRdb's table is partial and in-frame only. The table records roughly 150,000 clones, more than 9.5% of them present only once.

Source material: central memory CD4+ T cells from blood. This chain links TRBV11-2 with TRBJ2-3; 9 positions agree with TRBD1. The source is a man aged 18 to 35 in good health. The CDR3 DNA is TGTGCCAGCAGCTTAGGGGACAGGGTTGCAGATACGCAGTATTTT. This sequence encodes CASSLGDRVADTQYF.